A single sample is the source of the 5 T cell receptor beta chains below, sequenced in a study of T cell responses to AZD1222 COVID-19 vaccine. The protocol was immunoSEQ multiplex PCR, while the TCRdb copy is restricted to in-frame clones and leaves out a portion. This sample carries about 120,000 clones, 85% to 95% of them seen once, and the ten largest clones take around 1.5%. The material was peripheral blood, obtained on day 0 of AZD1222 vaccination. Receptors originate from an adult in good health.

The J gene is TRBJ2-1, the V gene TRBV7-2; TRBD2 matches 7 bases. The germline gives CDR1 SGHTA, CDR2 FQGNSA. The CDR3 is 14 amino acids. Unmatched junction bases numbered 10, after V lost 9 bases and J lost 5 bases. The CDR3 here is CASGLGRFDNEQFF. In DNA, the CDR3 is TGTGCCAGTGGACTAGGGAGGTTCGACAATGAGCAGTTCTTC.

Concerning this clone: One junction end does not reproduce the germline sequence, and a read error may be involved. The rearrangement links TRBV19 to TRBJ1-6, with D perhaps matching TRBD1 (6 bases). CDR3 length equals 17 residues. Germline lookup yields CDR1 LNHDA and CDR2 SQIVND (reference sequence). For the CDR3, the DNA is TGTGCCAGCAGTATTTATTCGGGGGCCTCCTATAATTCACCCCTCCACTTT. It codes for CASSIYSGASYNSPLHF.

This chain joins TRBV6-5 and TRBJ2-2, with 9 bases that match TRBD2. This CDR3 comprises 15 residues. Germline V gene data show CDR1 as MNHEY and CDR2 as SVGAGI. V was clipped by 7 bases and J by 2 bases; unmatched bases: 5. In DNA, the CDR3 is TGTGCCAGCATCGTAGCGGGAGAAAACACCGGGGAGCTGTTTTTT. It encodes CASIVAGENTGELFF.

V and J are TRBV29-1 and TRBJ2-1; no reliable D call. The CDR3 runs 14 residues. Per the germline V gene, CDR1 is SQVTM and CDR2 is ANQGSEA. V dropped 4 bases and J dropped 0 bases, with 10 bases sitting between them. CDR3 region: CSVVMAYSYNEQFF. CDR3 sequence (DNA): TGCAGCGTTGTCATGGCCTACTCCTACAATGAGCAGTTCTTC.

CDR3 nucleotide sequence: TGTGCCAGCAGCTCAGGTGTATTAGCGGGCAACACCGGGGAGCTGTTTTTT. It codes for CASSSGVLAGNTGELFF. This chain links TRBV9 with TRBJ2-2; 7 bases map to TRBD2. This CDR3 comprises 17 residues. V gave up 4 bases and J gave up 2 bases; unmatched junction bases: 11. Germline V gives CDR1 SGDLS, CDR2 YYNGEE.